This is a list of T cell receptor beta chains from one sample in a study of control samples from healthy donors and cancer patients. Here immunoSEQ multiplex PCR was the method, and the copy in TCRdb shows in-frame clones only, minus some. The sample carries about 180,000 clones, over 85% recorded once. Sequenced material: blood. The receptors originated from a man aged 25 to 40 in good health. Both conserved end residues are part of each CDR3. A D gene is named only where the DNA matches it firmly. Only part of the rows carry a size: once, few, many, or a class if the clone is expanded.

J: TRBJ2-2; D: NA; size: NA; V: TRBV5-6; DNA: TGTGCCAGCAGCTTGGTCCCAAGGAACACCGGGGAGCTGTTTTTT; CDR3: CASSLVPRNTGELFF
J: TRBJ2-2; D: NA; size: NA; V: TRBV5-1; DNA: TGCGCCAGCTCCAAACTCACCGGGGAGCTGTTTTTT; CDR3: CASSKLTGELFF
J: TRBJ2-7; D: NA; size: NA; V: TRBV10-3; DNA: TGTGCCAGCCGGGGCGGCGACGAGCAGTACTTC; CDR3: CASRGGDEQYF
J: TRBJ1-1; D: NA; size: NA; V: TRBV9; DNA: TGTGCCAGCAGCGTAGAACAGAACACTGAAGCTTTCTTT; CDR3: CASSVEQNTEAFF
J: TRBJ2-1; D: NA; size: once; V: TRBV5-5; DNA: TGTGCCAGCAGCTTAGTCGATGAGCAGTTCTTC; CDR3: CASSLVDEQFF
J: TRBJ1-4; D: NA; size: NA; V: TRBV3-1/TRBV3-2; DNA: TGTGCCAGCAGCCCTCAGCGGGTGAGGAATGAAAAACTGTTTTTT; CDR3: CASSPQRVRNEKLFF
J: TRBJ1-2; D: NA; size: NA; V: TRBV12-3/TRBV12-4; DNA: TGTGCCAGCTATTTAGGGGGGGGCTATGGCTACACCTTC; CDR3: CASYLGGGYGYTF
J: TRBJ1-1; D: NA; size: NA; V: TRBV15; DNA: TGTGCCACCAGCAGAGATCTGGGGGGTCAGGGTGAGAAAGCTTTCTTT; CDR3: CATSRDLGGQGEKAFF
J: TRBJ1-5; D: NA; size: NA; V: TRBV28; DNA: TGTGCCAGCGGCCCTAGCAATCAGCCCCAGCATTTT; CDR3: CASGPSNQPQHF
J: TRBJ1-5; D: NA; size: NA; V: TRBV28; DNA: TGTGCCAGCAGTCCTCACCGGGGGGGAGGAGGTCAGCCCCAGCATTTT; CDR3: CASSPHRGGGGQPQHF
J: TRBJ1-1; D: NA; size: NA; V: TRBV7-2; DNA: TGTGCCAGCAGCTTAGACAGGCTGGGAAGGACTGAAGCTTTCTTT; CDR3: CASSLDRLGRTEAFF
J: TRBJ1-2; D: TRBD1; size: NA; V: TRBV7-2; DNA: TGTGCCAGCAGCTTTGGACAGGGGAGAGGGAACTATGGCTACACCTTC; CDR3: CASSFGQGRGNYGYTF
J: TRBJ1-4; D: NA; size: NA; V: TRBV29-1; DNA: TGCAGCGTCTACAGTGCAACTAATGAAAAACTGTTTTTT; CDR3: CSVYSATNEKLFF
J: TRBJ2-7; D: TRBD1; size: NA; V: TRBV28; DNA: TGTGCCAGCAGTCTAGCTCCCGACAGGGGGTTTTCCGAGCAGTACTTC; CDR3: CASSLAPDRGFSEQYF
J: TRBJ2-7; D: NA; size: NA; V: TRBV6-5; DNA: TGTGCCAGCAGTTCGGTCCCGGGCCCCTACGAGCAGTACTTC; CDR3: CASSSVPGPYEQYF
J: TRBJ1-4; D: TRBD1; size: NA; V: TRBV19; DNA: TGTGCCAGTAGTATGCAGGGACAGCCCAATGAAAAACTGTTTTTT; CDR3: CASSMQGQPNEKLFF
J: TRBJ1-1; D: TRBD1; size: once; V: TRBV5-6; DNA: TGTGCCAGCAGCTTTGGATTAAGGGGGCGCGGGGACACTGAAGCTTTCTTT; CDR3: CASSFGLRGRGDTEAFF
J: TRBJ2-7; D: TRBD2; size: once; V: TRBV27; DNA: TGTGCCAGCAGGCGGTATGGACTAGCGGGAGGGCGAGCCTACGAGCAGTACTTC; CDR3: CASRRYGLAGGRAYEQYF
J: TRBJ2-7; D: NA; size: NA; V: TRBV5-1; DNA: TGCGCCAGCAGCTTGGGCAACCCGGGCGGGCCCCCCGGAGAATTC; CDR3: CASSLGNPGGPPGEF
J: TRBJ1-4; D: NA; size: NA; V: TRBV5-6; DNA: TGTGCCAGCAGTAATCTAGGTGGGGTGGGAGCCAGGAATGAAAAACTGTTTTTT; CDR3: CASSNLGGVGARNEKLFF
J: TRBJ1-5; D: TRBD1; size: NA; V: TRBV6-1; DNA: TGTGCCAGCAGTGGCCGGGACAGGGTCCCTTATAGCAATCAGCCCCAGCATTTT; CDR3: CASSGRDRVPYSNQPQHF
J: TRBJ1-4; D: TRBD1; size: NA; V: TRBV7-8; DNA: TGTGCCAGCAGCCCTACAGGGGGCGCGAAGGAAAAACTGTTTTTT; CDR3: CASSPTGGAKEKLFF
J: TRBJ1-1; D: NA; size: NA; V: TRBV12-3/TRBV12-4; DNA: TGTGCCAGCCTCAGAGGGTACACTGAAGCTTTCTTT; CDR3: CASLRGYTEAFF
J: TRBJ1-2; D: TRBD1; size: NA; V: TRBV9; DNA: TGTGCCAGCAGCCCTGAGGACAGGGATGGGACCAACTATGGCTACACCTTC; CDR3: CASSPEDRDGTNYGYTF